A single sample is the source of the 5 T cell receptor beta chains below, sequenced in a study of blood T cell repertoires in COVID-19. TCRdb's table, derived via immunoSEQ multiplex PCR, lists solely in-frame clones and lacks some. The data hold 350,000 to 450,000 clones, with roughly 85% observed a single time. Sequenced sample: peripheral blood. The receptors come from a young woman with acute or convalescent COVID-19.

The gene calls are TRBV7-9 and TRBJ2-7, with TRBD2 as a possible D gene (6 bases). The CDR3 is 13 amino acids. Between the trimmed V and J ends, which lost 0 bases and 6 bases, there was a span of 9 bases. Germline assignment: CDR1 SEHNR and CDR2 FQNEAQ (reference sequence). The CDR3 spells CASSLAVGGEQYF. The CDR3 DNA reads as TGTGCCAGCAGCTTAGCTGTCGGGGGCGAGCAGTACTTC.

The chain uses TRBV24-1 and TRBJ2-3; D is perhaps TRBD1 (6 bases). The V gene's germline CDR1 is KGHDR and CDR2 SFDVKD. CDR3 size: 17 residues. The germline V and J ends were trimmed by 3 bases and 4 bases, with 19 bases remaining between them. The CDR3 sequence is CATSDLPGTRIPDTQYF. CDR3 nucleotides: TGTGCCACCAGTGATCTGCCCGGGACACGGATACCAGATACGCAGTATTTT.

About this clone: The sample holds other DNA sequences that translate to the same CDR3. The chain is built from TRBV20-1 and TRBJ2-5; a possible D gene is TRBD1 (5 bases). Trimming left V 5 bases short and J 3 bases short, with 7 bases between. CDR3 length: 11 residues. The germline V gene has CDR1 DFQATT and CDR2 SNEGSKA (reference sequence). The DNA of the CDR3 is TGCAGTGCTCTAGGGGAAGAGACCCAGTACTTC. This sequence encodes CSALGEETQYF.

This clone occurred once. The chain uses TRBV27 and TRBJ2-6; tentatively, D is TRBD1 (6 bases). CDR1 and CDR2 from the germline V gene are MNHEY and SMNVEV (reference sequence). V was clipped by 4 bases and J by 4 bases, with 11 bases between them. The CDR3 has 15 amino acids. CDR3 nucleotide sequence: TGTGCCAGCAGTTACAGGGTACGAGGGGCCAACGTCCTGACTTTC. Amino acid sequence: CASSYRVRGANVLTF.

This clone was counted only a few times. The V gene is TRBV24-1, the J gene TRBJ1-2, with 9 bases fitting TRBD1. The length of the CDR3 is 16 residues. The V and J ends lost 9 bases and 5 bases, in that order; junction bases with no gene match: 15. The germline CDR1 and CDR2 sequences are KGHDR and SFDVKD. CDR3 region: CATAGKSGQGDYGYTF. Written as DNA, the CDR3 is TGTGCCACCGCGGGCAAGTCGGGACAGGGCGATTATGGCTACACCTTC.